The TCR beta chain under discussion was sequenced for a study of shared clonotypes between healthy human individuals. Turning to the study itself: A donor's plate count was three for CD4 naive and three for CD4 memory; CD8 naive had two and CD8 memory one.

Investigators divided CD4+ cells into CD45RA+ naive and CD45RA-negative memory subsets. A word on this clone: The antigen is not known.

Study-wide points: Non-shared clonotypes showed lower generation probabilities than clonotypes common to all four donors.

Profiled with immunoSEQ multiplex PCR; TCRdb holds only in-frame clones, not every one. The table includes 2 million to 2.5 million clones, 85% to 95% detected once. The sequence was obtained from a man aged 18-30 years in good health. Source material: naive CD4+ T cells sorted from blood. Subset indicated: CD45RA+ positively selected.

CDR3 in amino acids: CASSPYRGLTYNSPLHF. The CDR3, as DNA: TGTGCCAGCAGTCCCTACAGGGGGCTCACCTATAATTCACCCCTCCACTTT. This rearrangement joins TRBV27 to TRBJ1-6; 9 nucleotides align to TRBD1. The CDR3 totals 17 residues. V lost 5 bases and J lost 2; bases outside the gene matches: 7. CDR1 and CDR2 (germline): MNHEY, SMNVEV (reference sequence).